These 20 T cell receptor beta chains originate from one sample sequenced in a study of patients and donors after allogeneic stem cell transplantation. TCRdb reanalysed the RT-PCR reads using MiXCR and keeps one entry per CDR3 protein. There are some 880,000 distinct CDR3 sequences in the sample; 18% occur only once, and roughly 6.4% lies in the top ten. The sequenced sample was blood, either unsorted or a sorted T cell fraction (not recorded which). The receptor source for this set is a human donor who was either an allogeneic HSCT recipient or a stem cell or donor lymphocyte infusion donor (not recorded which). It is not recorded whose cells these are; they may come from a transplant donor.

The rearrangement links TRBV2 to TRBJ2-3, with 7 bases lining up with TRBD1. The CDR3 contains 15 residues. Trimming removed 8 bases from V and 2 bases from J; junction bases left unmatched: 10. Germline V gene sequence: CDR1 SNHLY, CDR2 FYNNEI. CDR3 amino acids: CASGEGARVTDTQYF. CDR3 nucleotides: TGTGCCAGCGGAGAGGGGGCGCGGGTCACAGATACGCAGTATTTT.

This clonotype was recorded at least ten times. The chain joins TRBV12-3 or TRBV12-4 to TRBJ2-3; perhaps TRBD2 as D (6 bases). The CDR3 is 16 residues long. The V end was cut by 6 bases, the J end by 6 bases, with 22 bases between. Here the CDR3 DNA reads TGTGCCAGCAGGTTGACACCGGGTTTCGGGAGCGATACGCAGTATTTT. It is translated as CASRLTPGFGSDTQYF.

V usage is TRBV7-8 and J usage is TRBJ2-5; weak D call: TRBD1 (6 bases). Germline CDR1 is SGHVS and CDR2 is FQNEAQ. The length of the CDR3 is 14 residues. The germline V and J ends were trimmed by 4 bases and 2 bases, with 11 bases remaining between them. In nucleotides, the CDR3 is TGTGCCAGCAGCTGGCGGACAGCTCAAGAGACCCAGTACTTC. Its protein product is CASSWRTAQETQYF.

V gene TRBV20-1 combines with J gene TRBJ2-1; 8 bases match TRBD2. Losses at the gene ends were 0 bases for V and 8 bases for J; bases not matched to a gene: 9. The CDR3 totals 15 residues. CDR1 DFQATT and CDR2 SNEGSKA come from the germline V gene (reference sequence). CDR3 protein: CSARDASGSYDEQFF. Written as DNA, the CDR3 is TGCAGTGCTAGAGATGCAAGCGGGAGTTACGATGAGCAGTTCTTC.

The table lists this clonotype with a few counts. The chain joins TRBV12-3 or TRBV12-4 to TRBJ1-4; 9 bases line up with TRBD1. This CDR3 spans 16 amino acids. J gave up 8 bases and V 1 base, and 8 bases lay outside the gene matches. For the CDR3, the DNA is TGTGCCAGCAGTTTAGTCGGACAGGGGCGCTCGGAAAAACTGTTTTTT. This translates into CASSLVGQGRSEKLFF.

Only a few counts were recorded for this clonotype. This sequence joins TRBV29-1 and TRBJ2-1; 10 bases are a match to TRBD1. CDR3 length: 16 residues. Per germline, CDR1 SQVTM and CDR2 ANQGSEA. The V segment lost 0 bases and the J segment 5 bases; nucleotides outside the gene matches: 7. As DNA, the CDR3 is TGCAGCGTTGAAGATCTTTGGGGACAGGGGAACAATGAGCAGTTCTTC. Translation: CSVEDLWGQGNNEQFF.

The chain employs TRBV12-3 or TRBV12-4 and TRBJ2-3; D not certain. The CDR3 covers 10 residues. Deletions cut 8 bases from V and 10 bases from J, with 10 bases between. The CDR3, as DNA: TGTGCCAGCTCAGGAGTGGCGCAGTATTTT. Its translation is CASSGVAQYF.

This clonotype was counted a few times. The J gene is TRBJ1-6, the V gene TRBV9; no definite D call. The CDR3 is 16 residues long. With 2 bases removed from V and 0 bases from J, the gap between germline ends came to 9 bases. Germline V CDR1 and CDR2: SGDLS, YYNGEE. In nucleotides, the CDR3 is TGTGCCAGCAGCGTTACGACTAGCTCCTATAATTCACCCCTCCACTTT. This codes for CASSVTTSSYNSPLHF.

This clonotype appeared a few times. V gene TRBV12-3 or TRBV12-4 combines with J gene TRBJ1-4; a possible D gene is TRBD1 (6 bases). The CDR3 totals 13 residues. The V end was cut by 5 bases, the J end by 7 bases, with 11 bases between. Here the CDR3 reads CASSPSRGEKLFF. For the CDR3, the DNA is TGTGCCAGCAGTCCGTCCAGGGGTGAAAAACTGTTTTTT.

The rearrangement joins TRBV6-5 to TRBJ1-2, with D unclear. CDR3 length equals 16 residues. Germline values: CDR1 MNHEY, CDR2 SVGAGI. The ends were cut back, 0 bases at V and 0 bases at J, with 11 bases in the middle. CDR3 sequence reads: CASSYSGRVANYGYTF. The DNA of the CDR3 is TGTGCCAGCAGTTACTCGGGGAGGGTAGCTAACTATGGCTACACCTTC.

The V call is TRBV12-5, the J call TRBJ1-1; 11 nucleotides match TRBD1. Trimming cost V 1 base and J 6 bases; bases outside gene matches: 7. CDR1 and CDR2 from the germline V gene are LGHNT and FRNRAP. The CDR3 is made up of 16 amino acids. Here the CDR3 DNA reads TGTGCTAGTGGTTTGGGACCGGGACAGGGGGTCGCTGAAGCTTTCTTT. Translated: CASGLGPGQGVAEAFF.

In its sample, this clonotype was seen many times. This sequence joins TRBV12-3 or TRBV12-4 and TRBJ1-6, with 9 bases matching TRBD1. V dropped 1 base and J dropped 5; count of bases not matched to a gene: 0. The CDR3 totals 15 residues. CDR3 nucleotides: TGTGCCAGCAGTTTAGGGGACAGGGATAATTCACCCCTCCACTTT. Translated, it gives CASSLGDRDNSPLHF.

The CDR3 bases are TGCAGTGCGCAAACCGGGACTAGCGGCCCCTCCTACGAGCAGTACTTC. Amino acids: CSAQTGTSGPSYEQYF. This rearrangement joins TRBV20-1 to TRBJ2-7, with 11 positions matching TRBD2. The ends lost 6 bases at V and 0 bases at J; junction bases unmatched: 10. Germline V lookup: CDR1 DFQATT, CDR2 SNEGSKA (reference sequence). This CDR3 is built from 16 residues.

The rearrangement links TRBV9 to TRBJ2-3; TRBD2 matches 10 bases. This CDR3 is 16 amino acids long. J was trimmed by 2 bases and V by 0 bases; bases with no gene match: 3. CDR1 and CDR2 from the germline V gene are SGDLS and YYNGEE. The CDR3 spells CASSVVAGGPTDTQYF. The CDR3 DNA sequence: TGTGCCAGCAGCGTAGTAGCGGGGGGCCCCACAGATACGCAGTATTTT.

This chain joins TRBV7-2 and TRBJ1-5, with a weak D call TRBD1 (6 bases). The CDR3 is made up of 14 amino acids. Germline CDR1 is SGHTA and CDR2 is FQGNSA. The ends were cut back, 5 bases at V and 7 bases at J, with 15 bases in the middle. The CDR3 loop is CASSPGTTKQPQHF. The CDR3 DNA reads TGTGCCAGCAGCCCTGGGACAACCAAACAGCCCCAGCATTTT.

The chain joins TRBV5-1 to TRBJ1-2; 7 positions agree with TRBD1. Trimming cost V 3 bases and J 14 bases; bases outside gene matches: 7. Looked up from germline, CDR1 is SGHRS and CDR2 is YFSETQ. The CDR3 is made up of 11 amino acids. DNA for the CDR3: TGCGCCAGCAGCTCGGGACAGACGGGTACCTTC. This codes for CASSSGQTGTF.

This clonotype was counted only a few times. CDR3 coding DNA: TGCAGTGCTAGAGAGCTACTCTCCTACGAGCAGTACTTC. Encoded protein: CSARELLSYEQYF. V is TRBV20-1 and J is TRBJ2-7; no clear D. This CDR3 contains 13 residues. Germline CDR1 is DFQATT and CDR2 is SNEGSKA (reference sequence). V was shortened by 0 bases and J by 0 bases, with 6 bases between the two germline ends.

The J gene is TRBJ2-5, the V gene TRBV20-1, with D hard to call. CDR3 size: 13 residues. V lost 4 bases and J lost 3, with 12 bases in between. CDR1 and CDR2 from the germline V gene are DFQATT and SNEGSKA (reference sequence). This CDR3 reads CSAKELQKETQYF. The CDR3 nucleotides read TGCAGTGCTAAAGAACTCCAAAAAGAGACCCAGTACTTC.

The chain joins TRBV20-1 to TRBJ1-6, with a possible D match to TRBD1 (6 bases). Germline lookup yields CDR1 DFQATT and CDR2 SNEGSKA (reference sequence). V lost 3 bases to trimming and J lost 3 bases, with 9 bases between them. The CDR3 runs to 14 residues. The CDR3 is CSARRQDYNSPLHF. The CDR3 region has the DNA TGCAGTGCTAGGAGACAGGACTATAATTCACCCCTCCACTTT.

The chain has TRBV29-1 and TRBJ2-7, with 8 bases lining up with TRBD1. Germline V gene lookup returns CDR1 SQVTM and CDR2 ANQGSEA. The ends lost 5 bases at V and 2 bases at J; junction bases unmatched: 2. CDR3 length equals 12 residues. The CDR3 protein is CSVWGQAYEQYF. CDR3 nucleotides: TGCAGCGTTTGGGGACAGGCCTACGAGCAGTACTTC.